This TCR beta chain was sequenced during a study of blood T cell repertoires in COVID-19. Across the whole study: Material from acute and convalescent COVID-19 was sourced from the United States, Italy and Spain.

Sequencing used immunoSEQ multiplex PCR; TCRdb keeps in-frame clones, though not all of them. Of 330,000 or so clones listed, approximately 88% are singletons. CDR3 length: 14 amino acids. V dropped 5 bases and J dropped 0; count of bases not matched to a gene: 0. Germline assignment: CDR1 LNHDA and CDR2 SQIVND (reference sequence). The chain has TRBV19 and TRBJ2-2; TRBD1 matches 7 bases. The receptor was isolated from a man younger than 45 who had recovered from COVID-19. The sequenced sample consisted of PBMCs or T cells enriched from blood (not recorded which). The CDR3 DNA reads as TGTGCCAGTAGTGACAGGGCGAACACCGGGGAGCTGTTTTTT. Its translation: CASSDRANTGELFF.